The 20 T cell receptor beta chains given below trace back to one sample, sequenced in a study of blood T cell repertoires in COVID-19. The assay was immunoSEQ multiplex PCR, and TCRdb's table has in-frame clones only and misses some. The profile covers roughly 200,000 clones, with about 83% appearing a single time and roughly 1.3% taken by the ten largest. The sample taken for sequencing was peripheral blood. The receptor source for this set is a woman aged 30 to 39 with COVID-19, enrolled during active disease.

This clone has more than one count but fewer than ten. V is TRBV28 and J is TRBJ2-2, with TRBD2 matching over 10 bases. CDR1 is MDHEN, CDR2 SYDVKM, per germline. The CDR3 covers 16 residues. V dropped 5 bases and J dropped 0; count of bases not matched to a gene: 3. CDR3 coding DNA: TGTGCCAGCAGTCGTAGCGGGGGGACGAACACCGGGGAGCTGTTTTTT. This sequence encodes CASSRSGGTNTGELFF. The full variable domain, its missing parts supplied by reference TRBV28 and TRBJ2-2, is DVKVTQSSRYLVKRTGEKVFLECVQDMDHENMFWYRQDPGLGLRLIYFSYDVKMKEKGDIPEGYSVSREKKERFSLILESASTNQTSMYLCASSRSGGTNTGELFFGEGSRLTVL.

The V gene is TRBV10-3, the J gene TRBJ2-3; tentative D call: TRBD2 (7 bases). Germline V gene sequence: CDR1 ENHRY, CDR2 SYGVKD. V was clipped by 6 bases and J by 1 base, with 17 bases between them. This CDR3 comprises 16 residues. The CDR3, as DNA: TGTGCCATCAGAATCAAAGGGGGAGGGGGCACAGATACGCAGTATTTT. Amino acid sequence: CAIRIKGGGGTDTQYF.

The chain is built from TRBV5-1 and TRBJ2-3; 10 nucleotides match TRBD2. Germline V CDR1 and CDR2: SGHRS, YFSETQ. V was pared by 4 bases and J by 2 bases, with 4 bases of the junction left unmatched. The CDR3 totals 15 residues. As DNA, the CDR3 is TGCGCCAGCAGCGTTAGCGGGGGGTACACAGATACGCAGTATTTT. Translation gives CASSVSGGYTDTQYF. Combining the CDR3 with reference TRBV5-1 and TRBJ2-3 gives the whole variable domain KAGVTQTPRYLIKTRGQQVTLSCSPISGHRSVSWYQQTPGQGLQFLFEYFSETQRNKGNFPGRFSGRQFSNSRSEMNVSTLELGDSALYLCASSVSGGYTDTQYFGPGTRLTVL.

J is TRBJ2-7 and V is TRBV5-6; D not certain. The germline V gene encodes CDR1 SGHDT and CDR2 YYEEEE. This CDR3 region has 14 residues. V was shortened by 0 bases and J by 3 bases, with 10 bases between the two germline ends. The CDR3 is CASSLGAKVYEQYF. CDR3 DNA sequence: TGTGCCAGCAGCTTGGGGGCCAAAGTCTACGAGCAGTACTTC.

The CDR3 nucleotides are TGTGCCAGCAGTATCGGGACAGGGGTACCAGATACGCAGTATTTT. It specifies CASSIGTGVPDTQYF. This chain joins TRBV27 and TRBJ2-3; 10 bases agree with TRBD1. There are 15 residues in the CDR3. Per germline, CDR1 MNHEY and CDR2 SMNVEV (reference sequence). J lost 4 bases, V lost 5 bases, and 6 bases had no gene match.

This chain connects TRBV2 to TRBJ1-3, with unresolved D. V was cut by 6 bases and J by 4 bases, with 10 bases left in between. The CDR3 contains 13 residues. Germline loops: CDR1 SNHLY, CDR2 FYNNEI. CDR3 in amino acids: CASREARGNTIYF. CDR3 nucleotide sequence: TGTGCCAGCAGAGAGGCCAGAGGAAACACCATATATTTT.

The chain uses TRBV7-9 and TRBJ2-3, with a tentative D call TRBD2 (6 bases). Trimming took 2 bases from V and 4 from J, leaving 10 bases between them. CDR1 and CDR2 (germline): SEHNR, FQNEAQ (reference sequence). This CDR3 has 14 residues. CDR3 protein: CASSLFASADTQYF. The DNA of the CDR3 is TGTGCCAGCAGCTTATTCGCTAGCGCAGATACGCAGTATTTT.

V usage is TRBV6-2 or TRBV6-3 and J usage is TRBJ1-1; TRBD1 is a possible D gene (6 bases). The CDR3 is 16 amino acids. V lost 2 bases and J 3 bases, leaving 16 bases between the germline ends. Germline lookup yields CDR1 MNHEY and CDR2 SVGEGT. CDR3 sequence: CASSYSLQGRDTEAFF. The DNA for the CDR3 is TGTGCCAGCAGTTACAGCCTTCAGGGGCGAGACACTGAAGCTTTCTTT.

V and J are TRBV9 and TRBJ2-1, with D perhaps matching TRBD2 (7 bases). V lost 0 bases, J lost 3 bases, and 13 bases lay in between. CDR3 size: 16 residues. Per the germline V gene, CDR1 is SGDLS and CDR2 is YYNGEE. The CDR3 region has the DNA TGTGCCAGCAGCGTAGCCGGCGGGGGCGGCTACAATGAGCAGTTCTTC. It codes for CASSVAGGGGYNEQFF.

The chain combines TRBV19 with TRBJ2-6, with TRBD1 as a possible D gene (6 bases). In germline, CDR1 is LNHDA, CDR2 SQIVND (reference sequence). This CDR3 has 14 residues. V dropped 6 bases and J dropped 0 bases, with 6 bases sitting between them. DNA of the CDR3: TGTGCCAGTAGGGACAGCTCTGGGGCCAACGTCCTGACTTTC. This encodes CASRDSSGANVLTF.

This sequence joins TRBV6-5 and TRBJ2-3, with 7 bases lining up with TRBD1. The CDR3 is 15 amino acids. Germline V gene sequence: CDR1 MNHEY, CDR2 SVGAGI. Unmatched junction bases numbered 8, after V lost 6 bases and J lost 2 bases. Here the CDR3 reads CASSTDRVYTDTQYF. The CDR3 nucleotides are TGTGCCAGCAGCACAGACAGGGTCTACACAGATACGCAGTATTTT.

The chain is built from TRBV13 and TRBJ1-1; 7 bases align to TRBD1. The CDR3 loop spans 13 amino acids. The ends lost 4 bases at V and 10 bases at J; junction bases unmatched: 9. Germline-derived CDR1 and CDR2 are PRHDT and FYEKMQ (reference sequence). For the CDR3, the DNA is TGTGCCAGCAGCTCCGGGACAGCTTCCGGAGCTTTCTTT. Its translation is CASSSGTASGAFF.

This chain links TRBV14 with TRBJ2-7, with 8 bases lining up with TRBD2. Looked up from germline, CDR1 is SGHDN and CDR2 is FVKESK. Trimming cost V 1 base and J 3 bases; bases outside gene matches: 8. This CDR3 contains 16 residues. This chain's CDR3 is CASSQGRSGIFYEQYF. Here the CDR3 DNA reads TGTGCCAGCAGCCAAGGTCGTAGCGGGATCTTCTACGAGCAGTACTTC.

This clone was picked up a small number of times. This CDR3 is also generated by other DNA sequences in the sample. V usage is TRBV18 and J usage is TRBJ2-7, with 13 nucleotides matching TRBD2. V gave up 3 bases and J gave up 3 bases; unmatched junction bases: 2. This CDR3 is built from 15 residues. Germline loops: CDR1 KGHSH, CDR2 LQKENI. This CDR3 reads CASSPGLAGDYEQYF. The DNA for the CDR3 is TGTGCCAGCTCACCTGGACTAGCGGGGGACTACGAGCAGTACTTC.

The chain has TRBV29-1 and TRBJ2-1; 14 bases align to TRBD2. This CDR3 has 18 residues. Germline CDR1 is SQVTM and CDR2 is ANQGSEA. The J segment lost 0 bases and the V segment lost 3 bases, leaving 7 bases of the junction unmatched. For the CDR3, the DNA is TGCAGCGTTGATGGGACTAGCGGGAGTCGAAGCTCCTACAATGAGCAGTTCTTC. Protein: CSVDGTSGSRSSYNEQFF.

The chain recombines TRBV12-3 or TRBV12-4 with TRBJ1-2; TRBD1 is a possible D gene (5 bases). The CDR3 consists of 12 residues. Trimming pared 6 bases from V and 7 bases from J, leaving 12 bases between. The CDR3 coding sequence is TGTGCCAGCAGCACTTTCAGGGTTGGCTACACCTTC. It encodes CASSTFRVGYTF.

The J gene is TRBJ1-5, the V gene TRBV14; 8 bases map to TRBD1. V shed 4 bases and J 5 bases; nucleotides not matched to a gene: 10. Germline V lookup: CDR1 SGHDN, CDR2 FVKESK. This CDR3 has 16 residues. The DNA for the CDR3 is TGTGCCAGCAGCCCCGGACAGGGAGCCTCAGATCAGCCCCAGCATTTT. It is translated as CASSPGQGASDQPQHF.

This clone was detected a few times. The V call is TRBV10-3, the J call TRBJ2-1; 7 bases agree with TRBD2. Trimming removed 10 bases from V and 0 bases from J; junction bases left unmatched: 6. This CDR3 is built from 14 residues. Germline V lookup: CDR1 ENHRY, CDR2 SYGVKD. CDR3 coding DNA: TGTGCCACTAAGCGGGATAGCTCCTACAATGAGCAGTTCTTC. Its translation: CATKRDSSYNEQFF.

The V gene is TRBV11-2, the J gene TRBJ1-1, with 7 bases aligning to TRBD1. Germline-derived CDR1 and CDR2 are SGHAT and FQNNGV. V was pared by 4 bases and J by 11 bases, with 4 bases of the junction left unmatched. This CDR3 is built from 11 residues. The CDR3 loop reads CASSSGQIAFF. As DNA, the CDR3 is TGTGCCAGCAGCTCGGGACAGATTGCTTTCTTT.

The V and J genes are TRBV5-6 and TRBJ2-1; the match to TRBD2 covers 7 bases. Germline V gene sequence: CDR1 SGHDT, CDR2 YYEEEE. The V gene end was trimmed by 4 bases and the J gene end by 4 bases; junction bases not matched to a gene: 2. The length of the CDR3 is 13 residues. CDR3 sequence: CASSRGGYNEQFF. The DNA for the CDR3 is TGTGCCAGCAGCCGGGGAGGGTACAATGAGCAGTTCTTC.